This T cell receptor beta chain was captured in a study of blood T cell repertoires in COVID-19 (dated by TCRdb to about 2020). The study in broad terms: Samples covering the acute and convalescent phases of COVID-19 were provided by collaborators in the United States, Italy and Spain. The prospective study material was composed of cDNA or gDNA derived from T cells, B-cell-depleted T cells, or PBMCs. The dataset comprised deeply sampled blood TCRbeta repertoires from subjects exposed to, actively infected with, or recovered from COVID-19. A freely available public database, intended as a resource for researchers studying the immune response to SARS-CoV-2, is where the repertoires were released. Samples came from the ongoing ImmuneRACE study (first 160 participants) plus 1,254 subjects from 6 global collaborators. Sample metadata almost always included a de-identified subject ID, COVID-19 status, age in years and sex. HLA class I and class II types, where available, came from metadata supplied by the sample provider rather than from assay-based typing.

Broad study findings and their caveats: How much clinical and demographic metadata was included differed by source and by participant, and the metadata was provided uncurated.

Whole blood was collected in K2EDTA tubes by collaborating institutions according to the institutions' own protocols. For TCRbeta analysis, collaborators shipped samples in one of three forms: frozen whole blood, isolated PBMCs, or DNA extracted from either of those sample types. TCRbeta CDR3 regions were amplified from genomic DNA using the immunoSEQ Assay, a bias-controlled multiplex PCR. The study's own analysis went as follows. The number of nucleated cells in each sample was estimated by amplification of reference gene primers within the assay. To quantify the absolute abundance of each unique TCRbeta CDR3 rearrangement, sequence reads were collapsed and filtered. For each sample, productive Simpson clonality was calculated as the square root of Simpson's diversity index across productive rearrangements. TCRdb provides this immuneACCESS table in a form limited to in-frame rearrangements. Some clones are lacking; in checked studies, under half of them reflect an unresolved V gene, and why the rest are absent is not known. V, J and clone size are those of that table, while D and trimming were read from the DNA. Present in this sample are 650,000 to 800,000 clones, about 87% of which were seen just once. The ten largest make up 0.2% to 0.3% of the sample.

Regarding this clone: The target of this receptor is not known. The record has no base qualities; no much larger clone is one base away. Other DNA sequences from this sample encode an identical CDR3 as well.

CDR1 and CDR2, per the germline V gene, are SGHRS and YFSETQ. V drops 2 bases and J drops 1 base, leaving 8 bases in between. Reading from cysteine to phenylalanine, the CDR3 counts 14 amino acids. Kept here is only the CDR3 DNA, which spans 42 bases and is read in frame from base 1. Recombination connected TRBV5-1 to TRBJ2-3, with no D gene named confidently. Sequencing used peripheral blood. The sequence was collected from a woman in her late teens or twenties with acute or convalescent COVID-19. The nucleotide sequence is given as TGCGCCAGCAGCTTCCCCGGAGGCACAGATACGCAGTATTTT. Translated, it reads CASSFPGGTDTQYF.